In this sample, the clone carrying this T cell receptor beta chain turned up many times. The data are from a study of blood T cells in healthy people across ages. Extracted total RNA amounted to at least 5.5 micrograms for each sample. With 5 bases clipped from V and 2 bases from J, the junction kept 7 bases outside the gene matches. The CDR3 covers 15 residues. In germline, CDR1 is MDHEN, CDR2 SYDVKM. Alongside a J-beta primer mix, a sample-barcoded 5' primer served in a second PCR lasting 7 to 11 cycles. Every cDNA molecule bore a tag from a template-switch adaptor containing 12 random nucleotides. Via MiXCR, TCRdb re-called the 5' RACE reads, giving one row per CDR3 protein. The table has some 900,000 distinct CDR3 sequences, 25% to 35% seen once.

The sample was blood. The TCR comes from a woman at least 80 years old in good health. The chain employs TRBV28 and TRBJ2-7; 9 bases map to TRBD1. The CDR3 region is CASSLTGGETYEQYF. The CDR3 nucleotides read TGTGCCAGCAGTCTCACAGGGGGCGAGACCTACGAGCAGTACTTC. The full variable domain, completed using reference TRBV28 and TRBJ2-7, is DVKVTQSSRYLVKRTGEKVFLECVQDMDHENMFWYRQDPGLGLRLIYFSYDVKMKEKGDIPEGYSVSREKKERFSLILESASTNQTSMYLCASSLTGGETYEQYFGPGTRLTVT.